The 20 T cell receptor beta chains below all came from one sample that was sequenced in a study of CD8 T cells in Susac syndrome. Random hexamers served to reverse transcribe roughly 0.5 to 1 ug RNA. From the immunoSEQ multiplex PCR reads, TCRdb called clonotypes with MiXCR, one entry per CDR3 protein. The sample lists 350,000 to 550,000 distinct CDR3 sequences, around 85% occurring once. Sequencing was carried out using CD8+ T cells from PBMCs. The receptors shown here come from a human donor with multiple sclerosis.

The rearrangement links TRBV29-1 to TRBJ1-2; D is unresolved. The CDR3 sequence is 14 residues long. Trimming took 1 base from V and 4 from J, leaving 13 bases between them. Looked up from germline, CDR1 is SQVTM and CDR2 is ANQGSEA. CDR3 nucleotide sequence: TGCAGCGTTGAAGGGGCTCGCCCGACCTATGGCTACACCTTC. Translated: CSVEGARPTYGYTF.

The gene calls are TRBV10-3 and TRBJ1-1; D remains unclear. The CDR3 runs to 13 residues. The V gene lost 9 bases and the J gene lost 0 bases, with 11 bases spanning the gap. Germline V gene lookup returns CDR1 ENHRY and CDR2 SYGVKD. The CDR3 loop is CAITRDLNTEAFF. The CDR3 DNA reads TGTGCCATTACCCGTGACCTGAACACTGAAGCTTTCTTT.

This clonotype was seen a few times. The rearrangement links TRBV2 to TRBJ2-3, with a possible D match to TRBD2 (7 bases). Germline CDR1 reads SNHLY; CDR2 reads FYNNEI. The CDR3 runs to 14 residues. The ends were cut back, 10 bases at V and 2 bases at J, with 16 bases in the middle. This chain's CDR3 is CATEEGGITDTQYF. The DNA of the CDR3 is TGTGCCACGGAGGAGGGGGGGATCACAGATACGCAGTATTTT.

The V gene is TRBV30, the J gene TRBJ2-7; 9 nucleotides line up with TRBD1. V lost 5 bases and J lost 2; bases outside the gene matches: 19. CDR3 length: 18 residues. Per germline, CDR1 GTSNPN and CDR2 SVGIG (reference sequence). CDR3 protein: CAWWAPGSGQGHTYEQYF. CDR3 coding DNA: TGTGCCTGGTGGGCCCCGGGGTCGGGACAGGGCCATACCTACGAGCAGTACTTC.

V usage is TRBV6-1 and J usage is TRBJ1-4, with 12 positions matching TRBD1. CDR1 MNHNS and CDR2 SASEGT come from the germline V gene. V shed 6 bases and J 5 bases; nucleotides not matched to a gene: 10. This CDR3 spans 17 amino acids. The CDR3 loop reads CASSQLGQGAVNEKLFF. The CDR3 DNA follows: TGTGCCAGCAGCCAACTGGGACAGGGGGCGGTCAATGAAAAACTGTTTTTT.

This chain uses TRBV30 with TRBJ2-7; D unresolved. The CDR3 loop spans 13 amino acids. Germline-derived CDR1 and CDR2 are GTSNPN and SVGIG (reference sequence). The V end lost 0 bases, the J end lost 6 bases, and 12 bases lay between the germline ends. The CDR3 DNA follows: TGTGCCTGGAGTGTACCCTGGAGCTCCGAGCAGTACTTC. Its protein product is CAWSVPWSSEQYF.

J is TRBJ1-5 and V is TRBV6-5; possible D gene TRBD1, 5 bases. V was pared by 0 bases and J by 3 bases, with 15 bases between. This CDR3 contains 17 residues. From germline, CDR1 is MNHEY and CDR2 SVGAGI. CDR3 protein: CASSYSTGKGANQPQHF. The CDR3 DNA reads as TGTGCCAGCAGTTACTCCACAGGTAAAGGGGCCAATCAGCCCCAGCATTTT.

The count of this clonotype is one. The CDR3 here is CAISGWTSGNTDTQYF. In nucleotides, the CDR3 is TGTGCCATCAGTGGTTGGACTAGCGGGAACACAGATACGCAGTATTTT. The chain is built from TRBV10-3 and TRBJ2-3; 12 nucleotides line up with TRBD2. Looked up from germline, CDR1 is ENHRY and CDR2 is SYGVKD. The trim removed 4 bases at V and 2 bases at J, leaving 4 bases unmatched. The CDR3 runs 16 residues.

The rearrangement uses TRBV20-1 and TRBJ1-2; D not certain. Trimming stripped 0 bases from V and 4 bases from J, with 15 bases between. Germline lookup yields CDR1 DFQATT and CDR2 SNEGSKA (reference sequence). CDR3 size: 15 residues. This chain's CDR3 is CSARDVGGESYGYTF. Written as DNA, the CDR3 is TGCAGTGCTAGAGATGTAGGAGGAGAATCCTATGGCTACACCTTC.

This chain links TRBV14 with TRBJ1-1, with TRBD1 matching 7 bases. Looked up from germline, CDR1 is SGHDN and CDR2 is FVKESK. Unmatched junction bases numbered 13, after V lost 0 bases and J lost 6 bases. The CDR3 loop spans 17 amino acids. CDR3 residues: CASSQDWSIGGIAEAFF. The CDR3, as DNA: TGTGCCAGCAGCCAAGATTGGAGTATAGGGGGCATCGCTGAAGCTTTCTTT.

This clonotype was found once. This chain connects TRBV11-2 to TRBJ1-1; D not resolved. Trimming removed 6 bases from V and 2 bases from J, with 13 bases in between. Germline CDR1 SGHAT, CDR2 FQNNGV. CDR3 length equals 14 residues. CDR3 protein: CASRDAAGNTEAFF. The CDR3 DNA reads as TGTGCCAGCAGAGATGCAGCGGGAAACACTGAAGCTTTCTTT.

J is TRBJ1-2 and V is TRBV30; D perhaps matches TRBD1 (5 bases). Germline CDR1 and CDR2: GTSNPN and SVGIG (reference sequence). The V gene lost 0 bases and the J gene lost 2 bases, with 10 bases spanning the gap. This CDR3 has 14 amino acids. The CDR3 DNA follows: TGTGCCTGGAGTGTAAAGGGGTGGAACTATGGCTACACCTTC. Its translation is CAWSVKGWNYGYTF. Drawing the rest from reference TRBV30 and TRBJ1-2, the complete variable domain is SQTIHQWPATLVQPVGSPLSLECTVEGTSNPNLYWYRQAAGRGLQLLFYSVGIGQISSEVPQNLSASRPQDRQFILSSKKLLLSDSGFYLCAWSVKGWNYGYTFGSGTRLTVV.

The V gene is TRBV7-6, the J gene TRBJ2-5; maybe TRBD2 (5 bases). This CDR3 has 13 amino acids. Germline V CDR1 and CDR2: SGHVS, FNYEAQ. V gave up 0 bases and J gave up 3 bases, with 5 bases separating them. DNA for the CDR3: TGTGCCAGCAGCTTAGCGGAGGAAGAGACCCAGTACTTC. It is translated as CASSLAEEETQYF.

The V gene is TRBV5-1, the J gene TRBJ1-1; D gene ambiguous. The CDR3 contains 15 residues. Germline values: CDR1 SGHRS, CDR2 YFSETQ. The V end lost 0 bases, the J end lost 0 bases, and 9 bases lay between the germline ends. CDR3 loop: CASSLGLGLNTEAFF. CDR3 in DNA: TGCGCCAGCAGCTTGGGGTTAGGCTTGAACACTGAAGCTTTCTTT.

CDR3 loop: CASSLPGTPGWTPEDTQYF. For the CDR3, the DNA is TGTGCCAGCAGCTTGCCCGGGACGCCCGGTTGGACACCGGAAGATACGCAGTATTTT. The V gene is TRBV5-6, the J gene TRBJ2-3; TRBD1 or TRBD2 may be the D gene (5 bases each). The CDR3 sequence is 19 residues long. V dropped 1 base and J dropped 5 bases, with 26 bases sitting between them. Germline V gene lookup returns CDR1 SGHDT and CDR2 YYEEEE.

In its sample, this clonotype was seen once. J is TRBJ2-7 and V is TRBV7-6; D might be TRBD2 (7 bases). The CDR3 extends over 15 amino acids. Deletions cut 2 bases from V and 5 bases from J, with 16 bases between. Germline V gives CDR1 SGHVS, CDR2 FNYEAQ. CDR3 in DNA: TGTGCCAGCAGCTTATGGGCGGGGGCGCGGGACGAGCAGTACTTC. It codes for CASSLWAGARDEQYF.

V usage is TRBV12-5 and J usage is TRBJ2-3, with a weak D call TRBD1 (6 bases). Germline V gene data show CDR1 as LGHNT and CDR2 as FRNRAP. The V and J ends lost 4 bases and 7 bases respectively, with 15 bases between them. The CDR3 is 14 residues long. The CDR3 is CASGWDIGSNTQYF. The CDR3 DNA is TGTGCTAGTGGTTGGGACATAGGTTCAAATACGCAGTATTTT.

The V and J genes are TRBV27 and TRBJ2-7; 10 bases line up with TRBD2. CDR3 length equals 18 residues. The germline gives CDR1 MNHEY, CDR2 SMNVEV (reference sequence). V lost 3 bases, J lost 5 bases, and 16 bases stayed unmatched. CDR3 nucleotides: TGTGCCAGCAGTTTGGCGTCTAGCGGGGGATGGAGGGGGGACGAGCAGTACTTC. Protein sequence: CASSLASSGGWRGDEQYF.

This chain joins TRBV6-5 and TRBJ1-6, with 10 bases that match TRBD1. Germline loops: CDR1 MNHEY, CDR2 SVGAGI. The V gene end was trimmed by 4 bases and the J gene end by 6 bases; junction bases not matched to a gene: 0. This CDR3 spans 14 amino acids. Written as DNA, the CDR3 is TGTGCCAGCAGTTGGACAGGGGGTAATTCACCCCTCCACTTT. Translated: CASSWTGGNSPLHF.

The chain couples TRBV5-8 to TRBJ1-2, with a possible D match to TRBD1 (5 bases). CDR1 is SGHTS, CDR2 YDEGEE, per germline. This CDR3 region has 17 residues. Trimming stripped 2 bases from V and 2 bases from J, with 19 bases between. As DNA, the CDR3 is TGTGCCAGCAGCTTTTATGGGAGGGGAGGAGAGAACTATGGCTACACCTTC. This encodes CASSFYGRGGENYGYTF.